The clone carrying this T cell receptor (beta chain) was recorded only once. Its cognate antigen is unknown. CD4+ T cells that had been cultured provided DNA sequenced with the Oncomine TCR Beta short-read assay. Using the QIAamp micro DNA kit, genomic DNA was extracted from the CD4+ T cells that had been cultured. TCRdb re-called the PCR reads with MiXCR, one entry per CDR3 protein. The sample records 22,000 or so distinct CDR3 sequences, roughly 52% being singletons. The data were taken from a study of vaccination and CD4 T cells after COVID-19. About the study: Control cultures were given a CEFX pool, an HIV-1 Nef pool, or no peptide.

Noted treatment: approximately nine-day PBMC culture with coronavirus spike peptide pools or control peptides (ViraFEST assay). ViraFEST grew antigen-specific T cells using peptide pools, then sequenced TCRs. Whole-study results and caveats: Convalescent patients displayed spike mono-reactivity in 304 of 307 vaccine-specific clones.

This CDR3 is 16 amino acids long. CDR1 and CDR2 from the germline V gene are KGHSH and LQKENI. After removal of 3 bases from V and 0 bases from J, the junction contained 7 bases not matched to a gene. The specimen sequenced was CD4+ T cells from blood, cultured in vitro. The source of this sequence is a human donor who had recovered from COVID-19. The chain carries TRBV18 and TRBJ1-1; 7 nucleotides line up with TRBD1. CDR3: CASSPNWDSMNTEAFF. CDR3 bases: TGTGCCAGCTCACCGAATTGGGACAGCATGAACACTGAAGCTTTCTTT.